Shown below are 5 T cell receptor beta chains from a single sample sequenced in a study of T cell changes during pregnancy in multiple sclerosis. Generated by immunoSEQ multiplex PCR, the TCRdb table keeps only in-frame clones and is missing some. The table has fewer than 110,000 clones, around 90% seen once; the top ten hold 0.78%. Sequences were derived from peripheral blood, sampled in the third trimester of pregnancy. Every receptor here comes from a female donor in good health, enrolled as a control in a pregnancy study.

The genes are TRBV13 and TRBJ2-2; 8 nucleotides match TRBD1. Per the germline V gene, CDR1 is PRHDT and CDR2 is FYEKMQ (reference sequence). The CDR3 has 15 amino acids. After removal of 6 bases from V and 2 bases from J, the junction contained 5 bases not matched to a gene. CDR3 loop: CASSNTGGNTGELFF. The CDR3 region has the DNA TGTGCCAGCAGTAACACAGGGGGAAACACCGGGGAGCTGTTTTTT.

Here the CDR3 reads CASGQGVDGYTF. The CDR3 DNA is TGTGCTAGTGGACAGGGGGTCGATGGCTACACCTTC. V usage is TRBV12-5 and J usage is TRBJ1-2; 8 nucleotides agree with TRBD1. Germline CDR1 LGHNT, CDR2 FRNRAP. This CDR3 is 12 amino acids long. V gave up 6 bases and J gave up 6 bases; unmatched junction bases: 3. The whole variable domain, filled in from reference TRBV12-5 and TRBJ1-2, reads DARVTQTPRHKVTEMGQEVTMRCQPILGHNTVFWYRQTMMQGLELLAYFRNRAPLDDSGMPKDRFSAEMPDATLATLKIQPSEPRDSAVYFCASGQGVDGYTFGSGTRLTVV.

This clone was picked up one time. The V and J genes are TRBV6-1 and TRBJ1-2; D unclear. The CDR3 runs to 16 residues. V was pared by 0 bases and J by 3 bases, with 14 bases between. Germline V CDR1 and CDR2: MNHNS, SASEGT. CDR3 DNA sequence: TGTGCCAGCAGTGAAGCGCTTTGGCAAGCGGACTATGGCTACACCTTC. Encoded protein: CASSEALWQADYGYTF.

The chain joins TRBV7-9 to TRBJ2-2; a weak D match, TRBD2 (6 bases). The CDR3 has 14 residues. CDR1 and CDR2 from the germline V gene are SEHNR and FQNEAQ (reference sequence). Between the trimmed V and J ends, which lost 7 bases and 6 bases, there was a span of 15 bases. CDR3 coding DNA: TGTGCCAGCAAATGGGGGGATGCCTCCGGGGAGCTGTTTTTT. Its protein is CASKWGDASGELFF.

The rearrangement links TRBV11-2 to TRBJ1-2; D is perhaps TRBD1 (5 bases). The V end was cut by 6 bases, the J end by 7 bases, with 18 bases between. This CDR3 region has 14 residues. Germline CDR1 reads SGHAT; CDR2 reads FQNNGV. For the CDR3, the DNA is TGTGCCAGCAGTGGAAGATCAGGGTTAACTGGCTACACCTTC. As protein: CASSGRSGLTGYTF.